What follows are 9 T cell receptor beta chains derived from one specimen sequenced in a study of T cell responses to AZD1222 COVID-19 vaccine. Here immunoSEQ multiplex PCR was the method, and the copy in TCRdb shows in-frame clones only, minus some. The sample contains 100,000 to 120,000 clones, 88% of which appear only once. The starting material was peripheral blood, obtained on day 0 of AZD1222 vaccination. The receptors were sampled from an adult in good health.

This rearrangement joins TRBV15 to TRBJ1-1; D is ambiguous. The V and J ends lost 1 base and 1 base respectively, with 4 bases between them. This CDR3 spans 13 amino acids. Germline V CDR1 and CDR2: LNHNV, YYDKDF (reference sequence). CDR3 loop: CATSRVQNTEAFF. CDR3 sequence (DNA): TGTGCCACCAGCAGAGTACAGAACACTGAAGCTTTCTTT.

This sequence joins TRBV6-2 or TRBV6-3 and TRBJ1-2; D gene ambiguous. Trimming stripped 2 bases from V and 6 bases from J, with 7 bases between. Germline CDR1 is MNHEY and CDR2 is SVGEGT. The CDR3 is made up of 12 amino acids. As DNA, the CDR3 is TGTGCCAGCAGTTACGGAGCGGATGGCTACACCTTC. This gives the protein CASSYGADGYTF.

V is TRBV4-1 and J is TRBJ1-5; weak D call: TRBD1 (6 bases). V shed 3 bases and J shed 1 base, with 13 bases lying between them. Germline V gives CDR1 MGHRA, CDR2 YSYEKL. The CDR3 extends over 16 amino acids. The CDR3, as DNA: TGCGCCAGCAGCCAGGTTGGGACATTCAGCAATCAGCCCCAGCATTTT. This encodes CASSQVGTFSNQPQHF.

The rearrangement joins TRBV2 to TRBJ1-5; tentative D call: TRBD1 (6 bases). Trimming left V 6 bases short and J 1 base short, with 10 bases between. CDR1 and CDR2 (germline): SNHLY, FYNNEI. The CDR3 contains 14 residues. The CDR3 DNA is TGTGCCAGCAGCCCAGGGGTAAGCAATCAGCCCCAGCATTTT. Protein product: CASSPGVSNQPQHF.

The V call is TRBV11-2, the J call TRBJ1-1; 11 positions agree with TRBD1. From germline, CDR1 is SGHAT and CDR2 FQNNGV. There are 15 residues in the CDR3. The J segment lost 4 bases and the V segment lost 1 base, leaving 2 bases of the junction unmatched. CDR3 coding DNA: TGTGCCAGCAGCTTAGCTGGGACAGGGGGCACTGAAGCTTTCTTT. Protein sequence: CASSLAGTGGTEAFF.

The V and J genes are TRBV30 and TRBJ1-2; 11 bases match TRBD1. V shed 2 bases and J 7 bases; nucleotides not matched to a gene: 3. CDR1 and CDR2 from the germline V gene are GTSNPN and SVGIG (reference sequence). CDR3 size: 13 residues. CDR3 sequence: CAWSTGTGGGYTF. The CDR3 DNA reads as TGTGCCTGGAGTACGGGGACAGGGGGTGGCTACACCTTC. The whole variable domain, filled in from reference TRBV30 and TRBJ1-2, reads SQTIHQWPATLVQPVGSPLSLECTVEGTSNPNLYWYRQAAGRGLQLLFYSVGIGQISSEVPQNLSASRPQDRQFILSSKKLLLSDSGFYLCAWSTGTGGGYTFGSGTRLTVV.

The chain joins TRBV6-6 to TRBJ1-1; unclear D gene. Germline assignment: CDR1 MNHNY and CDR2 SVGAGI (reference sequence). The CDR3 runs to 13 residues. The V end lost 5 bases, the J end lost 1 base, and 8 bases lay between the germline ends. CDR3 bases: TGTGCCAGCAGTCGCGAGGGGAACACTGAAGCTTTCTTT. Encoded protein: CASSREGNTEAFF.

This clone was counted once. The CDR3 coding sequence is TGTGCCAGCAGCCCCGTTTCAGGGGGGTCGGGCGAGCAGTACTTC. It specifies CASSPVSGGSGEQYF. The gene calls are TRBV27 and TRBJ2-7; tentative D call: TRBD1 (7 bases). Trimming took off 6 bases at V and 6 bases at J, with 21 bases between the two ends. The length of the CDR3 is 15 residues. Germline values: CDR1 MNHEY, CDR2 SMNVEV (reference sequence).

The chain recombines TRBV30 with TRBJ2-3, with 7 bases that match TRBD1. Germline V CDR1 and CDR2: GTSNPN, SVGIG (reference sequence). This CDR3 has 15 amino acids. Trimming removed 3 bases from V and 5 bases from J; junction bases left unmatched: 11. The CDR3 region is CAWSGRGRGKDTQYF. CDR3 DNA sequence: TGTGCCTGGAGCGGCCGGGGCAGGGGGAAAGATACGCAGTATTTT.